This passage covers 16 T cell receptor beta chains from one sample sequenced in a study of cytomegalovirus exposure and HLA in healthy donors. Primers included in the PCR were 60 Vbeta and 13 Jbeta primers. Only in-frame clones appear in the TCRdb table, and some are missing; sequencing was by immunoSEQ multiplex PCR. The sample includes over 95,000 clones, 76% of them seen just once. The sequenced sample was PBMCs. These TCRs come from a woman aged 40 to 50 in good health and CMV-seropositive.

The chain employs TRBV5-1 and TRBJ1-2; 12 bases map to TRBD1. The V segment lost 4 bases and the J segment 7 bases; nucleotides outside the gene matches: 5. The CDR3 is 14 residues long. From germline, CDR1 is SGHRS and CDR2 YFSETQ. This CDR3 reads CASSAGTGGSGYTF. The CDR3 DNA reads as TGCGCCAGCAGCGCAGGGACAGGGGGCTCTGGCTACACCTTC.

The V gene is TRBV21-1, the J gene TRBJ1-1; the table's D call, TRBD1, has no DNA check behind it. TRBV21-1 is annotated as a pseudogene. This CDR3 spans 13 amino acids. The chain's CDR3 is CASTGHSNTEAFF. For the CDR3, the DNA is TGTGCCAGCACCGGACATTCGAACACTGAAGCTTTCTTT.

The J gene is TRBJ1-5, the V gene TRBV2; D gene uncertain. This CDR3 has 13 residues. Trimming shortened V by 2 bases and J by 6 bases, and 8 bases separated the two germline ends. Per the germline V gene, CDR1 is SNHLY and CDR2 is FYNNEI. CDR3 nucleotides: TGTGCCAGCAGTGAATTTGAGAGTCAGCCCCAGCATTTT. Protein product: CASSEFESQPQHF. Full variable domain (remainder filled in from reference TRBV2 and TRBJ1-5): EPEVTQTPSHQVTQMGQEVILRCVPISNHLYFYWYRQILGQKVEFLVSFYNNEISEKSEIFDDQFSVERPDGSNFTLKIRSTKLEDSAMYFCASSEFESQPQHFGDGTRLSIL.

The table lists this clone with a few counts. The V gene is TRBV5-1, the J gene TRBJ2-7, with TRBD2 identical over 10 bases. Germline CDR1 SGHRS, CDR2 YFSETQ. The CDR3 covers 14 residues. Germline trimming cut 4 bases from V and 3 bases from J; bases unmatched to any gene: 4. This chain's CDR3 is CASSLIAGGYEQYF. CDR3 nucleotide sequence: TGCGCCAGCAGCCTGATAGCGGGGGGCTACGAGCAGTACTTC. Variable domain in full (rest from reference TRBV5-1 and TRBJ2-7): KAGVTQTPRYLIKTRGQQVTLSCSPISGHRSVSWYQQTPGQGLQFLFEYFSETQRNKGNFPGRFSGRQFSNSRSEMNVSTLELGDSALYLCASSLIAGGYEQYFGPGTRLTVT.

This chain joins TRBV7-2 and TRBJ1-1; 7 nucleotides align to TRBD1. The CDR3 runs 13 residues. V dropped 3 bases and J dropped 4; count of bases not matched to a gene: 2. CDR1 and CDR2 (germline): SGHTA, FQGNSA. The CDR3 is CASSFQGGTEAFF. Written as DNA, the CDR3 is TGTGCCAGCAGCTTTCAGGGGGGCACTGAAGCTTTCTTT.

In this sample, this clone turned up a few times. The V call is TRBV2, the J call TRBJ1-2; 7 bases match TRBD1. With 4 bases clipped from V and 7 bases from J, the junction kept 6 bases outside the gene matches. Germline CDR1 and CDR2: SNHLY and FYNNEI. The CDR3 extends over 13 amino acids. Here the CDR3 reads CASSGQGAFGYTF. The CDR3 nucleotides are TGTGCCAGCAGTGGACAGGGTGCGTTTGGCTACACCTTC. Using reference TRBV2 and TRBJ1-2 for the parts outside the CDR3, the full variable domain is EPEVTQTPSHQVTQMGQEVILRCVPISNHLYFYWYRQILGQKVEFLVSFYNNEISEKSEIFDDQFSVERPDGSNFTLKIRSTKLEDSAMYFCASSGQGAFGYTFGSGTRLTVV.

CDR3 amino acids: CASSGGTGRGQPQHF. For the CDR3, the DNA is TGTGCCAGCAGCGGCGGGACAGGGAGAGGTCAGCCCCAGCATTTT. The chain is built from TRBV5-8 and TRBJ1-5; 9 bases are a match to TRBD1. This CDR3 spans 15 amino acids. The germline V gene encodes CDR1 SGHTS and CDR2 YDEGEE. V shed 4 bases, J shed 6 bases, and the junction held 8 bases outside the gene matches.

The chain joins TRBV12-5 to TRBJ2-3; maybe TRBD1 (6 bases). The CDR3 runs to 13 residues. Germline CDR1 LGHNT, CDR2 FRNRAP. V lost 1 base, J lost 4 bases, and 6 bases lay in between. The CDR3 coding sequence is TGTGCTAGTGGTTTGGACAGGGCAGATACGCAGTATTTT. It specifies CASGLDRADTQYF.

The V call is TRBV7-2, the J call TRBJ2-5, with D tentatively TRBD2 (6 bases). Trimming removed 2 bases at V and 3 bases at J, with 10 bases between. The CDR3 sequence is 14 residues long. The germline CDR1 and CDR2 sequences are SGHTA and FQGNSA. The CDR3 protein is CASSLSGLKETQYF. CDR3 sequence (DNA): TGTGCCAGCAGCTTATCAGGACTAAAAGAGACCCAGTACTTC.

This clone has only a few counts. The V gene is TRBV6-5, the J gene TRBJ1-4, with a tentative D call TRBD1 (6 bases). The CDR3 runs 16 residues. CDR1 is MNHEY, CDR2 SVGAGI, per germline. The V and J ends lost 4 bases and 3 bases respectively, with 15 bases between them. In nucleotides, the CDR3 is TGTGCCAGCAGTTCATCACAGGGTACGGCTAATGAAAAACTGTTTTTT. Residues: CASSSSQGTANEKLFF.

This clone showed up just once. The gene calls are TRBV28 and TRBJ1-2; no firm D call. The CDR3 contains 12 residues. V was clipped by 3 bases and J by 3 bases, with 5 bases between them. Germline V gives CDR1 MDHEN, CDR2 SYDVKM. The CDR3 here is CASSLADYGYTF. In DNA form, the CDR3 reads TGTGCCAGCAGTTTGGCCGACTATGGCTACACCTTC.

This clone was recorded only once. The J gene is TRBJ2-1, the V gene TRBV18, with TRBD2 identical over 7 bases. Germline CDR1 is KGHSH and CDR2 is LQKENI. J lost 8 bases, V lost 2 bases, and 12 bases had no gene match. The CDR3 has 16 residues. The CDR3: CASSPASGGGGDEQFF. The CDR3 bases are TGTGCCAGCTCACCAGCGAGTGGCGGGGGAGGTGATGAGCAGTTCTTC. Using reference TRBV18 and TRBJ2-1 for the parts outside the CDR3, the full variable domain is NAGVMQNPRHLVRRRGQEARLRCSPMKGHSHVYWYRQLPEEGLKFMVYLQKENIIDESGMPKERFSAEFPKEGPSILRIQQVVRGDSAAYFCASSPASGGGGDEQFFGPGTRLTVL.

The V and J genes are TRBV6-1 and TRBJ2-7, with 10 bases matching TRBD1. CDR1 and CDR2 (germline): MNHNS, SASEGT. The CDR3 has 15 amino acids. Trimming took 1 base from V and 1 from J; bases not matched to a gene: 1. In DNA form, the CDR3 reads TGTGCCAGCAGTGAAGTGGGACAGGGGTCCTACGAGCAGTACTTC. It specifies CASSEVGQGSYEQYF.

This chain links TRBV4-1 with TRBJ1-1, with D possibly matching TRBD1 (6 bases). The V end lost 4 bases, the J end lost 1 base, and 13 bases lay between the germline ends. CDR3 length: 15 residues. CDR1 and CDR2 (germline): MGHRA, YSYEKL. The CDR3, as DNA: TGCGCCAGCAGCCGGCTCGTGGGGGCGAACACTGAAGCTTTCTTT. As protein: CASSRLVGANTEAFF.

This chain joins TRBV4-1 and TRBJ1-2; D call uncertain. CDR3 length: 14 amino acids. The germline V and J ends were trimmed by 2 bases and 8 bases, with 15 bases remaining between them. Per the germline V gene, CDR1 is MGHRA and CDR2 is YSYEKL. DNA of the CDR3: TGCGCCAGCAGCCAATTAACCCGAAGAGTGGGCTACACCTTC. This sequence encodes CASSQLTRRVGYTF.

The gene calls are TRBV5-1 and TRBJ2-1, with D tentatively TRBD1 (5 bases). The CDR3 runs 15 residues. In germline, CDR1 is SGHRS, CDR2 YFSETQ. The V end was cut by 4 bases, the J end by 0 bases, with 11 bases between. DNA for the CDR3: TGCGCCAGCAGCAGCCGACAGAGCTCCTACAATGAGCAGTTCTTC. Its protein product is CASSSRQSSYNEQFF.